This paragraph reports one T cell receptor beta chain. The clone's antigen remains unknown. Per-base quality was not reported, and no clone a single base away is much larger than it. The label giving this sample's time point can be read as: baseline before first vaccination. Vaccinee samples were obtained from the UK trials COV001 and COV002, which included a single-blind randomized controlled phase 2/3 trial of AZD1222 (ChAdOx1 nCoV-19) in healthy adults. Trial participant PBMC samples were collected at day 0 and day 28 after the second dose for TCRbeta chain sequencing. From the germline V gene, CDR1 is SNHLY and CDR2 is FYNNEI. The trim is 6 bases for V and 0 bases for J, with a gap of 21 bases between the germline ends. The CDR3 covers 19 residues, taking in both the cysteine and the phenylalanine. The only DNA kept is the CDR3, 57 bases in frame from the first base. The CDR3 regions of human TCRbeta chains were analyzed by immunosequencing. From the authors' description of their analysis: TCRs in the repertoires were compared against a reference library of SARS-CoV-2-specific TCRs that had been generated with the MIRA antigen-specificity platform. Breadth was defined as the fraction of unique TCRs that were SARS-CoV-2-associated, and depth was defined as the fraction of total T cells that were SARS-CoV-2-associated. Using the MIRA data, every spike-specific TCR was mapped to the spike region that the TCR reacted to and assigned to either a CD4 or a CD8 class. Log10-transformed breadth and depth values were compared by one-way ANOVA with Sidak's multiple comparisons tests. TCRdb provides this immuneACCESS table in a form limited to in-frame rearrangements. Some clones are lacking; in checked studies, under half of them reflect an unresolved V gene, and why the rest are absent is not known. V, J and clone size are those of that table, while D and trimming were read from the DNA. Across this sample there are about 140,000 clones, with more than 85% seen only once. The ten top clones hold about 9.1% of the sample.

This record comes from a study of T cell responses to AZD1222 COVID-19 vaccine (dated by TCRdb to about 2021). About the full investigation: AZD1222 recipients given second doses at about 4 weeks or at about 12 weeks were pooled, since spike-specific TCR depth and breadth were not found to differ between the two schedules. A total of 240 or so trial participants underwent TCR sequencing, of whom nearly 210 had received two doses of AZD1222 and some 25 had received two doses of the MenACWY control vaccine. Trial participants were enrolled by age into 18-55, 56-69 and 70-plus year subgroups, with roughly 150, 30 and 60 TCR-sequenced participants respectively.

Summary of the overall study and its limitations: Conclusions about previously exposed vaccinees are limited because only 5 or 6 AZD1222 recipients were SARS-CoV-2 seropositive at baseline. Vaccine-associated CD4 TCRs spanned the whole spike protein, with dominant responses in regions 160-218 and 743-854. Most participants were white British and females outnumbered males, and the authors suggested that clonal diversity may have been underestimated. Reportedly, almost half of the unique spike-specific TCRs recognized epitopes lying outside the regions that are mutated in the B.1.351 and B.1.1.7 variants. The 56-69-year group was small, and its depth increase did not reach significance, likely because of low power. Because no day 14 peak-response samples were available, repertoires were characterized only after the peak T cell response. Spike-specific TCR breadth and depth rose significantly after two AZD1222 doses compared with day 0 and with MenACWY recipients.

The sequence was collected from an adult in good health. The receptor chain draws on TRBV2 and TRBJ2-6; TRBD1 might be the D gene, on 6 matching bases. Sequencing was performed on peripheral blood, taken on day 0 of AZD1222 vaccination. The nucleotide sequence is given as TGTGCCAGCAGGGGGCTCCGGGACAAATTCCTCTCTGGGGCCAACGTCCTGACTTTC. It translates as CASRGLRDKFLSGANVLTF. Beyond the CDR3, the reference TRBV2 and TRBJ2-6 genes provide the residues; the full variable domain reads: EPEVTQTPSHQVTQMGQEVILRCVPISNHLYFYWYRQILGQKVEFLVSFYNNEISEKSEIFDDQFSVERPDGSNFTLKIRSTKLEDSAMYFCASRGLRDKFLSGANVLTFGAGSRLTVL.